This T cell receptor beta chain was observed in a study of blood T cell repertoires in COVID-19. Overall study context: T cells, B-cell-depleted T cells, or PBMCs supplied cDNA or gDNA.

Categorization into cohorts depended on clinical history that participants reported. Exposed participants came across a COVID-19 case within 2 weeks before study entry. In the source study's methods: Reference gene primer amplification gave estimated nucleated cell counts. Repertoires were generated with immunoSEQ multiplex PCR, while TCRdb's copy carries only in-frame clones and drops some. The V and J calls and the clone size are those of that table, but D and trimming were determined from the DNA. The sample records some 320,000 clones, more than 90% being singletons. This TCR derives from a woman aged 25 to 45 who had been exposed to COVID-19. The sample comprised PBMCs or T cells enriched from blood (not recorded which).

The CDR3 reads CASSRGQGTTEAFF. The CDR3 nucleotides are TGTGCCAGCAGTCGGGGACAGGGAACCACTGAAGCTTTCTTT. This sequence joins TRBV6-5 and TRBJ1-1, with 9 bases aligning to TRBD1. The ends lost 5 bases at V and 4 bases at J; junction bases unmatched: 5. The CDR3 length is 14 residues. CDR1 and CDR2 (germline): MNHEY, SVGAGI.